This T cell receptor beta chain was identified during a study of OX40 agonist ivuxolimab in advanced cancers. Study-level information: Three patients showed partial responses: one hepatocellular carcinoma and two cutaneous melanoma cases. Findings and caveats of the study: In CD8+ T cells, expanded clones were on average more numerous than in CD4+.

Produced via immunoSEQ multiplex PCR; TCRdb's table is partial and in-frame only. The sample contains approximately 68,000 clones, around 93% of which appear only once. Worth noting for this clone: Its antigen is currently unknown.

Germline CDR1 is MNHEY and CDR2 is SVGAGI. The CDR3 loop spans 13 amino acids. J gave up 8 bases and V 5 bases, and 4 bases lay outside the gene matches. Enrollment shut out patients with autoimmune disease history or systemic immunosuppression. The sequence was collected from an adult with an advanced solid tumor such as melanoma, head and neck, liver or kidney cancer. The material was CD4+ or CD8+ T cells sorted from blood, obtained in a trial of the OX40 agonist ivuxolimab. The chain combines TRBV6-5 with TRBJ1-4; 8 nucleotides agree with TRBD1. CDR3 nucleotides: TGTGCCAGCAGTAACCGACAGGGGGAAAAACTGTTTTTT. Its translation is CASSNRQGEKLFF.